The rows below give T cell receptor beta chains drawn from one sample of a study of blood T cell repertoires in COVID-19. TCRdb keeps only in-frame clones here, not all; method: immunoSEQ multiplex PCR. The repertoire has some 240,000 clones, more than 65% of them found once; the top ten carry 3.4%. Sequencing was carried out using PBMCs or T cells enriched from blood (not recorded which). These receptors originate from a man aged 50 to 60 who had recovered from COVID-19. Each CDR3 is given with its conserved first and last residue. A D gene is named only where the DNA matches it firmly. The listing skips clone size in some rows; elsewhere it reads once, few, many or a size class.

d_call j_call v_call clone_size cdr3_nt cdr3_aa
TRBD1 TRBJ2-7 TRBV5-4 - TGTGCCAGCAGCTTAGACAGGGGCGAATACGAGCAGTACTTC CASSLDRGEYEQYF
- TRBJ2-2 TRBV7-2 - TGTGCCCTAAAGGGGCGAACGAACACCGGGGAGCTGTTTTTT CALKGRTNTGELFF
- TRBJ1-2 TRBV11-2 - TGTGCCAGCAGCTTAGGAGAGGGGGTTGGCTACACCTTC CASSLGEGVGYTF
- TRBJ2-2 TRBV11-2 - TGTGCCAGCAGCTTGAACAGGGTGGTCACCGGGGAGCTGTTTTTT CASSLNRVVTGELFF
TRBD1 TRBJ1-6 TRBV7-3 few TGTGCCAGCAGCTTACAGGGGGCGGGTTCACCCCTCCACTTT CASSLQGAGSPLHF
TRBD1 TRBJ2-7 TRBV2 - TGTGCCAGCAAGTGGGACAGGGACGAGCAGTACTTC CASKWDRDEQYF
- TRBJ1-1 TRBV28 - TGTGCCAGCAGACCCCCGACTGAAAACACTGAAGCTTTCTTT CASRPPTENTEAFF
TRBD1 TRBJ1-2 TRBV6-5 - TGTGCCAGCAGGGTGGGACAGGGGATCTATGGCTACACCTTC CASRVGQGIYGYTF
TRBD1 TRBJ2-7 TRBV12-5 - TGTGCTAGTGGCTACCGGGACAGGGTGTCCGAGCAGTACTTC CASGYRDRVSEQYF
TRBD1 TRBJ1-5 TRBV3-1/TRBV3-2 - TGTGCCAGCAGCTTGGGACAGGGAGGCCAGCCCCAGCATTTT CASSLGQGGQPQHF
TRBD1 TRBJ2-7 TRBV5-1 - TGCGCCAGCAGCTTGCAAGGGGGCTCAGCCTACGAGCAGTACTTC CASSLQGGSAYEQYF
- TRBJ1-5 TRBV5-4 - TGTGCCAGCAGTCGAGGGGGAAACGGGGAGAATCAGCCCCAGCATTTT CASSRGGNGENQPQHF
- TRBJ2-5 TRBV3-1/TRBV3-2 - TGTGCCAGCAGCCAAGATCCTCGAGCTCGCTCAGGGCAAGAGACCCAGTACTTC CASSQDPRARSGQETQYF
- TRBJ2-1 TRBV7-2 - TGTGCCAGCAGCCCCGGTCGGCTAGCGAATGAGCAGTTCTTC CASSPGRLANEQFF
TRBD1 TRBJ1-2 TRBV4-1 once TGCGCCAGCAGCCAACTGACAGGGTTGAGGGGCTACACCTTC CASSQLTGLRGYTF
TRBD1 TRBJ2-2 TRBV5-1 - TGCGCCAGCAGGACAGGGGGCAACACCGGGGAGCTGTTTTTT CASRTGGNTGELFF
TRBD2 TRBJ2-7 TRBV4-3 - TGCGCCAGCAGCCGCACTGGGGAGGGTTCCTACGAGCAGTACTTC CASSRTGEGSYEQYF
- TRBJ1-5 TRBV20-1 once TGCAGTGCTTTACACGGATCGGGCCAGCATTTT CSALHGSGQHF
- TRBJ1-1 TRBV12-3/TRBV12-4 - TGTGCCAGCAGTTTACAAACTGAAGCTTTCTTT CASSLQTEAFF
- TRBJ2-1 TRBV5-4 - TGTGCCAGCAGCTTGGTGGCAAATGAGCAGTTCTTC CASSLVANEQFF
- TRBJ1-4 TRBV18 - TGTGCCAGCTCCGACGGGGCAACTAATGAAAAACTGTTTTTT CASSDGATNEKLFF
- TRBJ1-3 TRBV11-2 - TGTGCCAGCAGCTTAGAAGCGGGCTCTGGAAACACCATATATTTT CASSLEAGSGNTIYF
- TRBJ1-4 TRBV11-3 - TGTGCCAGCAGCTTCCGACATGCAACTAATGAAAAACTGTTTTTT CASSFRHATNEKLFF
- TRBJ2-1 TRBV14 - TGTGCCAGCAGCCAAGATTTGGGCGTCAATGAGCAGTTCTTC CASSQDLGVNEQFF
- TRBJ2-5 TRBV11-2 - TGTGCCAGCAGCTTCTCGTCGCGGCATCAAGAGACCCAGTACTTC CASSFSSRHQETQYF
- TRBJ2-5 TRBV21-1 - TGTGCCAGCAGCAAAGAATCGGATTTGCCGACAGCAGAAGAGACCCAGTACTTC CASSKESDLPTAEETQYF
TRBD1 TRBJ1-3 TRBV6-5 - TGTGCCAGCAGACAGACAGGGTCCAACACCATATATTTT CASRQTGSNTIYF
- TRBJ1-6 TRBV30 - TGTGCCTGGAGGATAGTGAATTCACCCCTCCACTTT CAWRIVNSPLHF
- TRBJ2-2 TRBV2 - TGTGCCAGCAAGGAAGATGTAGAGGCCGGGGAGCTGTTTTTT CASKEDVEAGELFF
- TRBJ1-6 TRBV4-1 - TGCGCCAGCAGCCAAGGGAAGGCCAGGGGTGTTTCACCCCTCCACTTT CASSQGKARGVSPLHF
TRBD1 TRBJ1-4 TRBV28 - TGTGCCAGCAGGCCCCCCGGGACAGATGAAAAACTGTTTTTT CASRPPGTDEKLFF
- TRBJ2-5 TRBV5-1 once TGCGCCAGCAGCCCTGGGGAGCGGGTGGAGACCCAGTACTTC CASSPGERVETQYF
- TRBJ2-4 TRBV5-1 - TGCGCCAGCAGGCCTGTGGAGTCGAACATTCAGTACTTC CASRPVESNIQYF
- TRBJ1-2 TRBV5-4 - TGTGCCAGCAGCTTGCAGGGTCCGGGCGGCTACACCTTC CASSLQGPGGYTF
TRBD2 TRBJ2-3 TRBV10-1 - TGCGCCAGCAGTATGCGCCTAGCGGGAGGAAATTCCGAGACCACAGATACGCAGTATTTT CASSMRLAGGNSETTDTQYF
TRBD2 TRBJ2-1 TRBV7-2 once TGTGCCAGCAGCGGACAAAGCGGGGGGCGCTACAATGAGCAGTTCTTC CASSGQSGGRYNEQFF
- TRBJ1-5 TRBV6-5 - TGTGCCAGCAGTCAGGGGTTGGAAAATCAGCCCCAGCATTTT CASSQGLENQPQHF
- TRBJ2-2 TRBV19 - TGTGCCAGTAGGGGCCGGGGGAACACCGGGGAGCTGTTTTTT CASRGRGNTGELFF
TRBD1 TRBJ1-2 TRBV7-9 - TGTGCCAGCAGCCCAGGACAGGGGGCCGACGGCTACACCTTC CASSPGQGADGYTF
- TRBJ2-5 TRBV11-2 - TGTGCCAGCAGCTTAGTTAGCTCTTGGAACCAAGAGACCCAGTACTTC CASSLVSSWNQETQYF
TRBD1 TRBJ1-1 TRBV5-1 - TGCGCCAGCACAGCCCTAGGACAGGGGGCGGCTGGCACTGAAGCTTTCTTT CASTALGQGAAGTEAFF
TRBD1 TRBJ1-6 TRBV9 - TGTGCCAGCAGCCCGGGACAGGGTAATTCACCCCTCCACTTT CASSPGQGNSPLHF
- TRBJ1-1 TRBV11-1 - TGTGCCAGCAGCCTATTAAACACTGAAGCTTTCTTT CASSLLNTEAFF
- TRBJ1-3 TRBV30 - TGTGCCTGGACCGAGGGATCACTCCAAAGCTCTGGAAACACCATATATTTT CAWTEGSLQSSGNTIYF
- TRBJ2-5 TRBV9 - TGTGCCAGCAGCGTAGAAGCGGTCCCCACTGGAGAGACCCAGTACTTC CASSVEAVPTGETQYF
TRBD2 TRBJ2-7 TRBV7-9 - TGTGCCAGCAGCTTAGCGGCAGGGACTATCGTCTTGGAGCAGTACTTC CASSLAAGTIVLEQYF
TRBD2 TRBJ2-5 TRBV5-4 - TGTGCCAGCAGCTGGCGGGAGTCGTTAGAGACCCAGTACTTC CASSWRESLETQYF
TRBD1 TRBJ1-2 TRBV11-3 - TGTGCCAGCAGCTTAGTGGGGCAGGGGGCCTATGGCTACACCTTC CASSLVGQGAYGYTF
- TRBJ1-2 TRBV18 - TGTGCCAGCTCACCAGCGGGGGGGTCAGGACAGATATATGGCTACACCTTC CASSPAGGSGQIYGYTF
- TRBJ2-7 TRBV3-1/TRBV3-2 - TGTGCCAGCAGCCTTCAGACAGGAGCCGAGCAGTACTTC CASSLQTGAEQYF
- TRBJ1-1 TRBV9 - TGTGCCAGCAGCCCCAGACTGGAGTCCACTGAAGCTTTCTTT CASSPRLESTEAFF
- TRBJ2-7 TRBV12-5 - TGTGCTAGTGGCCCCCGAGGGGAGGCCTACTCCTACGAGCAGTACTTC CASGPRGEAYSYEQYF
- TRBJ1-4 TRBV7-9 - TGTGCCAGCAGCTTAGCCCCGTCGACTAATGAAAAACTGTTTTTT CASSLAPSTNEKLFF
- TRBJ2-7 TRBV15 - TGTGCCACCAGCATCCCTGGAGGAACCTACGAGCAGTACTTC CATSIPGGTYEQYF
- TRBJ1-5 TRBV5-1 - TGCGCCAGCAGCTTGGCCCCAGGGGAACAGCCCCAGCATTTT CASSLAPGEQPQHF
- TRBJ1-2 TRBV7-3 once TGTGCCAGCAGCTTACTCCCGAGTACTAACTATGGCTACACCTTC CASSLLPSTNYGYTF